This is a list of T cell receptor beta chains from one sample in a study of T cell responses to AZD1222 COVID-19 vaccine. This table comes from immunoSEQ multiplex PCR, and its TCRdb copy is limited to in-frame clones, with some not included. The sample includes about 200,000 clones, approximately 94% of them seen just once. The source was peripheral blood, collected on day 0 of MenACWY control vaccination. All receptors come from an adult in good health. The CDR3 runs from the conserved cysteine through the conserved F or W. A D gene is named only where the DNA matches it firmly. Where a row states a size, it is once, few, many or the class of an expanded clone; other rows omit it.

cdr3_aa cdr3_nt clone_size v_call d_call j_call
CASSQERTSVNEQFF TGTGCCAGCAGCCAAGAACGGACTAGCGTCAATGAGCAGTTCTTC - TRBV4-2 TRBD2 TRBJ2-1
CASSPPGRVNTGELFF TGTGCCAGCAGCCCGCCCGGGCGAGTGAACACCGGGGAGCTGTTTTTT - TRBV9 - TRBJ2-2
CASSIYLAGGRDTQYF TGTGCCAGTAGTATATACCTAGCGGGGGGTAGAGATACGCAGTATTTT - TRBV19 TRBD2 TRBJ2-3
CASSLYYQETEAFF TGTGCCAGCAGCCTTTATTATCAGGAGACTGAAGCTTTCTTT - TRBV6-2/TRBV6-3 - TRBJ1-1
CASSLEHNYEQYF TGTGCCAGCAGCTTAGAGCACAACTACGAGCAGTACTTC once TRBV7-8 - TRBJ2-7
CASSEEPGQVGLRGHNSPLHF TGTGCCAGCAGCGAAGAACCGGGACAGGTTGGTTTGAGGGGTCATAATTCACCCCTCCACTTT - TRBV9 TRBD1 TRBJ1-6
CASSDGGASVFYGYTF TGTGCCAGCAGTGATGGGGGGGCCTCTGTTTTCTATGGCTACACCTTC - TRBV2 - TRBJ1-2
CASSLDGRFMGGYTF TGCGCCAGCAGCTTGGATGGACGGTTCATGGGTGGCTACACCTTC - TRBV5-1 - TRBJ1-2
CASSPTGRDIEGYTF TGTGCCAGCTCACCAACCGGGCGGGACATTGAGGGCTACACCTTC - TRBV18 - TRBJ1-2
CASSLAGGEWDQPQHF TGCGCCAGCAGCTTGGCCGGGGGCGAGTGGGATCAGCCCCAGCATTTT - TRBV5-1 - TRBJ1-5
CASSIGLEETDTQYF TGTGCCAGTAGTATAGGGCTGGAGGAGACAGATACGCAGTATTTT - TRBV19 - TRBJ2-3
CASSLAGNTEAFF TGTGCCAGCAGCTTGGCAGGGAACACTGAAGCTTTCTTT - TRBV5-4 - TRBJ1-1
CASSQGGGRTEAFF TGTGCCAGCAGCCAAGGTGGCGGGAGAACTGAAGCTTTCTTT - TRBV3-1/TRBV3-2 - TRBJ1-1
CASSRMRGTTAGANVLTF TGTGCCAGCAGCCGCATGAGGGGTACTACTGCTGGGGCCAACGTCCTGACTTTC - TRBV13 - TRBJ2-6
CASAGTRSGANVLTF TGTGCCAGCGCCGGAACGCGCTCTGGGGCCAACGTCCTGACTTTC - TRBV11-2 - TRBJ2-6
CASSPSQRGAHEQYF TGTGCCAGCAGCCCTAGTCAAAGGGGGGCCCACGAGCAGTACTTC - TRBV11-2 - TRBJ2-7
CASSASYNEQFF TGTGCCAGCAGCGCCTCCTACAATGAGCAGTTCTTC - TRBV9 - TRBJ2-1
CASSGTTYEQYF TGTGCCAGCAGTGGGACGACATACGAGCAGTACTTC - TRBV6-2/TRBV6-3 - TRBJ2-7
CASGLGDFGTDTQYF TGTGCTAGTGGTTTAGGGGACTTCGGCACAGATACGCAGTATTTT - TRBV12-5 - TRBJ2-3
CASTVTSNSPLHF TGTGCCAGTACCGTTACATCAAATTCACCCCTCCACTTT - TRBV2 - TRBJ1-6
CAWSGTGHTEAFF TGTGCCTGGAGTGGGACAGGACACACTGAAGCTTTCTTT - TRBV30 TRBD1 TRBJ1-1
CASRVMTGMNTEAFF TGTGCCAGCAGGGTGATGACAGGTATGAACACTGAAGCTTTCTTT few TRBV6-5 - TRBJ1-1
CASSGKAGTYGGYTF TGTGCCAGCAGCGGGAAAGCCGGGACTTATGGTGGCTACACCTTC - TRBV9 - TRBJ1-2
CASSPRDSTLNTEAFF TGTGCCAGCAGCCCCCGGGACAGTACCCTGAACACTGAAGCTTTCTTT - TRBV11-2 TRBD1 TRBJ1-1
CASSYRHRTNTGELFF TGTGCCAGCAGTTATCGTCACAGAACGAACACCGGGGAGCTGTTTTTT - TRBV6-2/TRBV6-3 - TRBJ2-2
CASSLFGTVNQPQHF TGTGCCAGCAGCTTATTTGGGACGGTGAATCAGCCCCAGCATTTT - TRBV5-6 - TRBJ1-5
CASSGDRLYGYTF TGTGCCAGCAGTGGGGACAGGCTGTATGGCTACACCTTC - TRBV28 TRBD1 TRBJ1-2
CASSPLRDTEAFF TGTGCCAGCAGTCCTCTCCGGGACACTGAAGCTTTCTTT - TRBV6-5 - TRBJ1-1
CASSPRTGRMNTEAFF TGTGCCAGCAGTCCCCGGACAGGGAGGATGAACACTGAAGCTTTCTTT once TRBV6-2/TRBV6-3 TRBD1 TRBJ1-1
CASSRDRAYGYTF TGTGCCAGCAGTCGTGACAGAGCCTATGGCTACACCTTC - TRBV6-2/TRBV6-3 - TRBJ1-2
CSANIGRAYGYTF TGCAGCGCAAACATCGGAAGGGCATATGGCTACACCTTC - TRBV29-1 - TRBJ1-2
CASSLSSTVSNQPQHF TGCGCCAGCAGCCTGTCTTCAACAGTGAGCAATCAGCCCCAGCATTTT - TRBV4-1 - TRBJ1-5
CASSPRALSTGELFF TGTGCCAGCAGCCCCAGGGCTTTATCCACCGGGGAGCTGTTTTTT - TRBV7-9 - TRBJ2-2
CASSQGNGYTF TGTGCCAGCAGCCAGGGCAACGGCTACACCTTC - TRBV7-9 - TRBJ1-2
CASSSGQTYNEQFF TGTGCCAGCAGTTCGGGACAGACCTACAATGAGCAGTTCTTC - TRBV6-2/TRBV6-3 TRBD1 TRBJ2-1
CASSPGEGTRAFF TGTGCCAGCAGCCCCGGTGAGGGAACTAGAGCTTTCTTT - TRBV5-4 - TRBJ1-1
CASSQGAGTGEKLFF TGTGCCAGCAGCCAGGGGGCGGGGACGGGCGAAAAACTGTTTTTT - TRBV3-1/TRBV3-2 - TRBJ1-4
CASSVAVGGTDTQYF TGTGCCAGCAGCGTAGCGGTGGGCGGCACAGATACGCAGTATTTT - TRBV9 - TRBJ2-3
CASSPDGFGSPLHF TGTGCCAGCAGCCCGGACGGCTTTGGATCACCCCTCCACTTT - TRBV27 - TRBJ1-6
CASSTTGSPLHF TGTGCCAGCAGCACGACAGGATCACCCCTCCACTTT - TRBV7-2 - TRBJ1-6
CASSLGALRAENSPLHF TGCGCCAGCAGCTTGGGGGCCCTCAGGGCAGAGAATTCACCCCTCCACTTT - TRBV5-1 - TRBJ1-6
CASSPGQTNYGYTF TGTGCCAGCTCGCCGGGACAGACTAACTATGGCTACACCTTC - TRBV18 TRBD1 TRBJ1-2
CASSPRERTYEQYF TGTGCCAGCAGTCCCCGAGAGCGTACCTACGAGCAGTACTTC - TRBV27 - TRBJ2-7
CAISVGQGGSPLHF TGTGCCATCAGTGTAGGACAGGGTGGTTCACCCCTCCACTTT once TRBV10-3 TRBD1 TRBJ1-6
CASSLAGGGYGYTF TGTGCCAGCAGCTTAGCGGGGGGAGGCTATGGCTACACCTTC - TRBV7-2 - TRBJ1-2
CASSPNTNYGYTF TGTGCCAGTAGCCCCAACACTAACTATGGCTACACCTTC - TRBV19 - TRBJ1-2
CASSLRDTGTPDTGELFF TGTGCCAGCAGCTTAAGGGATACCGGGACTCCCGACACCGGGGAGCTGTTTTTT - TRBV7-8 - TRBJ2-2
CASSSSGRLPYEQYF TGTGCCAGCAGCTCCTCGGGACGGCTCCCCTACGAGCAGTACTTC - TRBV5-6 - TRBJ2-7
CASSLEGAGNQPQHF TGTGCCAGCAGCTTAGAAGGGGCTGGCAATCAGCCCCAGCATTTT - TRBV7-2 - TRBJ1-5
CASSYPRRGRLANYGYTF TGTGCCAGCAGCTACCCCAGGCGCGGAAGATTAGCTAACTATGGCTACACCTTC - TRBV11-2 - TRBJ1-2
CASSWDRGGTGELFF TGTGCCAGCAGCTGGGACAGGGGAGGGACCGGGGAGCTGTTTTTT - TRBV6-5 TRBD1 TRBJ2-2